One TCR beta chain is described in this entry. The data derive from a study of PD-L1 blockade in urothelial cancer. Study details: Analysis of blood occurred 3 weeks (second dose) and 6 weeks after treatment start. Median T cell yield from blood was over 120,000.

Germline V lookup: CDR1 SGHRS, CDR2 YFSETQ. J was trimmed by 3 bases and V by 3 bases; bases with no gene match: 9. This CDR3 region has 16 residues. Profiling relied on immunoSEQ multiplex PCR, and the TCRdb table lists in-frame clones only, not all of them. This sample has roughly 60,000 clones, with roughly 87% found just once. Sequenced here: PBMCs, sampled around atezolizumab (anti-PD-L1) treatment. The TCR sequence derives from a man in his 70s with urothelial cancer. J is TRBJ2-3 and V is TRBV5-1, with 8 nucleotides matching TRBD2. Written as DNA, the CDR3 is TGCGCCAGCAGCTCGGGCATCAGCGGGAGAACAGATACGCAGTATTTT. It is translated as CASSSGISGRTDTQYF.